These 21 T cell receptor beta chains share one sample of origin, sequenced in a study of blood T cells in healthy people across ages. Primed by a sample-barcoded 5' primer and a J-beta primer mix, a second PCR proceeded for roughly 6 to 12 cycles. TCRdb passed the 5' RACE reads through MiXCR, listing each CDR3 protein once. Found here are 1.4 million to 1.5 million distinct CDR3 sequences, approximately 38% of them singletons; the top ten hold 7.9%. What was sequenced was blood. The receptors stem from a woman between 18 and 29 years old in good health.

Here the CDR3 reads CASSRDSPGQKHYNEQFF. The CDR3 bases are TGCGCCAGCAGCCGAGATAGCCCCGGACAAAAGCACTACAATGAGCAGTTCTTC. The V gene is TRBV4-1, the J gene TRBJ2-1; possible D gene TRBD1, 5 bases. CDR3 length equals 18 residues. Germline values: CDR1 MGHRA, CDR2 YSYEKL. Trimming pared 4 bases from V and 3 bases from J, leaving 22 bases between.

This clonotype was seen a handful of times. This chain joins TRBV5-1 and TRBJ1-2; 12 bases are shared with TRBD1. CDR1 and CDR2 from the germline V gene are SGHRS and YFSETQ. J gave up 2 bases and V 0 bases, and 11 bases lay outside the gene matches. The CDR3 consists of 19 residues. CDR3 in DNA: TGCGCCAGCAGCTTGGAGGGACAGGGGGCGCGGATCGGAAACTATGGCTACACCTTC. This gives the protein CASSLEGQGARIGNYGYTF. The full variable domain, completed using reference TRBV5-1 and TRBJ1-2, is KAGVTQTPRYLIKTRGQQVTLSCSPISGHRSVSWYQQTPGQGLQFLFEYFSETQRNKGNFPGRFSGRQFSNSRSEMNVSTLELGDSALYLCASSLEGQGARIGNYGYTFGSGTRLTVV.

This CDR3 is CASSVDRGAETQYF. CDR3 sequence (DNA): TGTGCCAGCAGTGTGGACAGGGGGGCTGAGACCCAGTACTTC. The V call is TRBV6-1, the J call TRBJ2-5; 10 bases line up with TRBD1. Germline loops: CDR1 MNHNS, CDR2 SASEGT. This CDR3 spans 14 amino acids. Germline trimming cut 4 bases from V and 5 bases from J; bases unmatched to any gene: 4.

This clonotype occurred many times. This chain uses TRBV4-2 with TRBJ2-1; D gene unclear. Trimming took 1 base from V and 5 from J, leaving 3 bases between them. The length of the CDR3 is 12 residues. Germline CDR1 and CDR2: LGHNA and YNFKEQ. CDR3 coding DNA: TGTGCCAGCAGCCAAGCCCACAATGAGCAGTTCTTC. Residues: CASSQAHNEQFF.

Only a few counts were recorded for this clonotype. The gene calls are TRBV5-6 and TRBJ1-6; TRBD1 matches 10 bases. The CDR3 has 19 amino acids. J gave up 3 bases and V 1 base, and 10 bases lay outside the gene matches. Germline CDR1 SGHDT, CDR2 YYEEEE. This CDR3 is CASSLRQGARGDYNSPLHF. The CDR3 nucleotides read TGTGCCAGCAGCTTGAGACAGGGGGCGCGGGGCGACTATAATTCACCCCTCCACTTT. The full variable domain, in which reference TRBV5-6 and TRBJ1-6 provide the parts outside the CDR3, is DAGVTQSPTHLIKTRGQQVTLRCSPKSGHDTVSWYQQALGQGPQFIFQYYEEEERQRGNFPDRFSGHQFPNYSSELNVNALLLGDSALYLCASSLRQGARGDYNSPLHFGNGTRLTVT.

This clonotype appeared a few times. The chain has TRBV27 and TRBJ2-5, with a weak D call TRBD1 (5 bases). The V gene lost 2 bases and the J gene lost 3 bases, with 10 bases spanning the gap. The CDR3 covers 14 residues. Germline CDR1 reads MNHEY; CDR2 reads SMNVEV (reference sequence). CDR3: CASSLRQQEETQYF. The DNA for the CDR3 is TGTGCCAGCAGTTTAAGACAGCAAGAAGAGACCCAGTACTTC.

The rearrangement uses TRBV7-2 and TRBJ2-3; unclear D gene. Germline V gene lookup returns CDR1 SGHTA and CDR2 FQGNSA. CDR3 length: 15 amino acids. V dropped 6 bases and J dropped 6 bases, with 19 bases sitting between them. Written as DNA, the CDR3 is TGTGCCAGCAGTCTTAGCCCGGCAACTCAGGATACGCAGTATTTT. Encoded protein: CASSLSPATQDTQYF.

This clonotype showed up just a few times. The V and J genes are TRBV28 and TRBJ2-3; 10 bases line up with TRBD1. V lost 6 bases to trimming and J lost 7 bases; unmatched junction nucleotides: 10. Germline V CDR1 and CDR2: MDHEN, SYDVKM. The CDR3 has 15 amino acids. The CDR3 coding sequence is TGTGCCAGCAGAATGATGGGGGACAGGGGAAATACGCAGTATTTT. Translation: CASRMMGDRGNTQYF.

CDR3 sequence reads: CASRGGQVGSYEQYF. In DNA form, the CDR3 reads TGTGCCAGCAGAGGAGGGCAGGTGGGCTCCTACGAGCAGTACTTC. The V call is TRBV28, the J call TRBJ2-7, with D possibly matching TRBD2 (6 bases). Looked up from germline, CDR1 is MDHEN and CDR2 is SYDVKM. The CDR3 spans 15 residues. V lost 6 bases and J lost 0, with 15 bases in between.

The chain recombines TRBV12-3 or TRBV12-4 with TRBJ1-1, with D possibly TRBD1 on 5 matching bases. Trimming cost V 7 bases and J 3 bases, with 15 bases left between them. This CDR3 has 14 amino acids. CDR3 nucleotides: TGTGCCAGCATCCCTCGCCAGGGTTACACTGAAGCTTTCTTT. Its translation: CASIPRQGYTEAFF.

This rearrangement joins TRBV5-4 to TRBJ2-7; 7 bases map to TRBD2. This CDR3 is built from 16 residues. CDR1 and CDR2 from the germline V gene are SGHNT and YYREEE (reference sequence). After removal of 4 bases from V and 3 bases from J, the junction contained 13 bases not matched to a gene. The CDR3 sequence is CASSGGGTEMIYEQYF. The CDR3 nucleotides are TGTGCCAGCAGCGGGGGGGGGACGGAAATGATCTACGAGCAGTACTTC.

This clonotype was found a few times. The chain links TRBV5-1 to TRBJ1-6, with unresolved D. The CDR3 runs 14 residues. CDR1 and CDR2 from the germline V gene are SGHRS and YFSETQ. V dropped 0 bases and J dropped 9 bases, with 10 bases sitting between them. The CDR3 DNA is TGCGCCAGCAGCTTGGTCAACGGTGGTTCACCCCTCCACTTT. It yields the protein CASSLVNGGSPLHF.

The J gene is TRBJ1-1, the V gene TRBV20-1; 9 nucleotides agree with TRBD1. V lost 6 bases, J lost 0 bases, and 8 bases stayed unmatched. The CDR3 covers 15 residues. Germline V gene sequence: CDR1 DFQATT, CDR2 SNEGSKA (reference sequence). As DNA, the CDR3 is TGCAGTGCCCCCGGGACAGGGAGCATGAACACTGAAGCTTTCTTT. Its protein is CSAPGTGSMNTEAFF.

This clonotype was counted a single time. V is TRBV9 and J is TRBJ2-2; TRBD2 aligns across 11 bases. The germline CDR1 and CDR2 sequences are SGDLS and YYNGEE. The CDR3 runs to 20 residues. Trimming took 4 bases from V and 5 from J; bases not matched to a gene: 19. The CDR3 bases are TGTGCCAGCAGCCCTACTACAGGACTAGCGGGCGACTTTAGTACCGGGGAGCTGTTTTTT. The encoded protein is CASSPTTGLAGDFSTGELFF.

This clonotype was observed a few times. The V call is TRBV19, the J call TRBJ2-1, with TRBD2 identical over 11 bases. Germline V gene data show CDR1 as LNHDA and CDR2 as SQIVND (reference sequence). V shed 6 bases, J shed 6 bases, and the junction held 7 bases outside the gene matches. The CDR3 is 15 residues long. CDR3: CASRQTSGDFNEQFF. The CDR3 bases are TGTGCCAGTAGACAGACTAGCGGGGACTTCAATGAGCAGTTCTTC.

This clonotype was seen only a few times. The CDR3 region is CASSQEGASGYTF. The CDR3 DNA follows: TGCGCCAGCAGCCAAGAAGGGGCTAGCGGCTACACCTTC. The chain combines TRBV4-1 with TRBJ1-2, with a possible D match to TRBD1 (5 bases). V dropped 0 bases and J dropped 8 bases, with 10 bases sitting between them. This CDR3 has 13 residues. Germline V gene lookup returns CDR1 MGHRA and CDR2 YSYEKL.

This clonotype was observed a handful of times. This chain joins TRBV10-3 and TRBJ2-3, with unresolved D. The V end lost 0 bases, the J end lost 0 bases, and 7 bases lay between the germline ends. This CDR3 has 15 amino acids. Germline V gives CDR1 ENHRY, CDR2 SYGVKD. CDR3 protein: CAISESSGSTDTQYF. The CDR3 DNA sequence: TGTGCCATCAGTGAGTCGTCAGGAAGCACAGATACGCAGTATTTT.

This clonotype was seen more than once but under ten times. The chain links TRBV12-5 to TRBJ2-1, with TRBD2 identical over 11 bases. This CDR3 contains 18 residues. Germline-derived CDR1 and CDR2 are LGHNT and FRNRAP. The V and J ends lost 3 bases and 1 base, in that order; junction bases with no gene match: 8. In nucleotides, the CDR3 is TGTGCTAGTGGTTTTAGCGGGAGGGCCGGGAGGTCCTACAATGAGCAGTTCTTC. It yields the protein CASGFSGRAGRSYNEQFF.

The count of this clonotype is one. V gene TRBV20-1 combines with J gene TRBJ2-1; D gene uncertain. This CDR3 comprises 15 residues. V lost 6 bases and J lost 0, with 15 bases in between. Germline CDR1 and CDR2: DFQATT and SNEGSKA (reference sequence). This CDR3 reads CSASTLEVSYNEQFF. In DNA form, the CDR3 reads TGCAGTGCGAGCACCCTCGAGGTCTCCTACAATGAGCAGTTCTTC.

This clonotype was picked up many times. The chain combines TRBV10-3 with TRBJ1-5, with D possibly being TRBD1 (5 bases). This CDR3 contains 17 residues. From germline, CDR1 is ENHRY and CDR2 SYGVKD. Trimming shortened V by 0 bases and J by 4 bases, and 16 bases separated the two germline ends. The CDR3 nucleotides are TGTGCCATCAGTGAGTCTTATGCGGACAAAGGTAATCAGCCCCAGCATTTT. It encodes CAISESYADKGNQPQHF.

The chain carries TRBV14 and TRBJ2-3, with D unclear. The V end was cut by 3 bases, the J end by 7 bases, with 14 bases between. The CDR3 consists of 14 residues. Germline-derived CDR1 and CDR2 are SGHDN and FVKESK. For the CDR3, the DNA is TGTGCCAGCAGCCAGTCAAAGGTCGGATATACGCAGTATTTT. Translated, it gives CASSQSKVGYTQYF. Full variable domain (outside the CDR3, taken from reference TRBV14 and TRBJ2-3): EAGVTQFPSHSVIEKGQTVTLRCDPISGHDNLYWYRRVMGKEIKFLLHFVKESKQDESGMPNNRFLAERTGGTYSTLKVQPAELEDSGVYFCASSQSKVGYTQYFGPGTRLTVL.